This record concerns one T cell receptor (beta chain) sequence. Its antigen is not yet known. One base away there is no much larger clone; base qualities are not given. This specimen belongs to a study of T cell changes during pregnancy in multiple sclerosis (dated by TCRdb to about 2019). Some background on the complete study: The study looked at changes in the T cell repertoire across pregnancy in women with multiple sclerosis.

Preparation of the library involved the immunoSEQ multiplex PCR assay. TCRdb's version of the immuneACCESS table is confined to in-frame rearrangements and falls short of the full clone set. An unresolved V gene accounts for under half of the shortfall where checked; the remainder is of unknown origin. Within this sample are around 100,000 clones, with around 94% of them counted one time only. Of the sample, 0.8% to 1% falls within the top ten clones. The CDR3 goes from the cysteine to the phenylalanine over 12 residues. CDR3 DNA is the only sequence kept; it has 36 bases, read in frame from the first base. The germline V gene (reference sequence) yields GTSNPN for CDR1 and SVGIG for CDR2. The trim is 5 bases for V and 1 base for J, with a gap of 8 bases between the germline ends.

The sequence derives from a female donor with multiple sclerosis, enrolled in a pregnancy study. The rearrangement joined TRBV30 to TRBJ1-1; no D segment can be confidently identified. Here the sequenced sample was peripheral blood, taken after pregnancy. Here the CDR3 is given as CAWSQSNTEAFF. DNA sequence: TGTGCCTGGTCTCAGTCGAACACTGAAGCTTTCTTT. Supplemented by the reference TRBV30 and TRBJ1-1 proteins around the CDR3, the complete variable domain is SQTIHQWPATLVQPVGSPLSLECTVEGTSNPNLYWYRQAAGRGLQLLFYSVGIGQISSEVPQNLSASRPQDRQFILSSKKLLLSDSGFYLCAWSQSNTEAFFGQGTRLTVV.